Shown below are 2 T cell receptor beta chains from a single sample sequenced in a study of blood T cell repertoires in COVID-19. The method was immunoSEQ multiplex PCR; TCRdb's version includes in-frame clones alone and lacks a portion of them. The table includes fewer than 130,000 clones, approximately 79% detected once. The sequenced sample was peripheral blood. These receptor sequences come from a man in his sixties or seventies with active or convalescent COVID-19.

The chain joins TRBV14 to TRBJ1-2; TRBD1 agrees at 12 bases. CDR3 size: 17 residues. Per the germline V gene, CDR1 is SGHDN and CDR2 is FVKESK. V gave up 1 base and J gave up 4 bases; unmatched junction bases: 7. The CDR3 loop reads CASSQVIGTGGGYGYTF. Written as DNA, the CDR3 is TGTGCCAGCAGCCAAGTAATAGGGACAGGGGGCGGCTATGGCTACACCTTC.

DNA for the CDR3: TGTGCCAGCAGCTATTACTCAACTAATGAAAAACTGTTTTTT. It codes for CASSYYSTNEKLFF. The genes are TRBV7-6 and TRBJ1-4; D call uncertain. Trimming removed 4 bases at V and 0 bases at J, with 6 bases between. CDR1 and CDR2 from the germline V gene are SGHVS and FNYEAQ. The CDR3 length is 14 residues.